In its sample, the clone carrying this T cell receptor (beta chain) was seen once. Its target is unknown. This entry belongs to a study of CD8 T cells in ankylosing spondylitis. Broader study findings: In ankylosing spondylitis blood, a motif of seven to nine highly homologous TCR beta variants appeared characteristic. In peripheral blood, disease-linked CD8+ clones occurred at relatively low frequencies.

TCRdb reprocessed the 5' RACE reads via MiXCR and lists one record per CDR3 protein. The repertoire holds about 700,000 distinct CDR3 sequences, with roughly 19% as singletons. CDR1 is SGHVS, CDR2 FQNEAQ, per germline. The CDR3 has 16 residues. Trimming stripped 5 bases from V and 3 bases from J, with 16 bases between. The sequencing input was blood, either unsorted or a sorted T cell fraction (not recorded which). The chain combines TRBV7-8 with TRBJ2-2; D may match TRBD1 or TRBD2 (6 bases each). The origin of this receptor is a male donor with ankylosing spondylitis. CDR3 loop: CASSQQGGQDTGELFF. For the CDR3, the DNA is TGTGCCAGCAGCCAACAAGGGGGGCAGGACACCGGGGAGCTGTTTTTT.